The clone carrying this T cell receptor (beta chain) was counted many times. The data are from a study of regulatory T cells in long-lasting Graves disease. Time point given: newly diagnosed GD, antithyroid drugs for less than 3 months. PBMC-extracted RNA yielded the TCR library. The length of the CDR3 is 15 residues. Germline V gene data show CDR1 as SGHRS and CDR2 as YFSETQ. The ends were cut back, 3 bases at V and 0 bases at J, with 12 bases in the middle. Libraries of TCR beta came from iRepertoire HTBI primers plus Arm-PCR of CDR3 regions. TCRdb independently ran MiXCR on the multiplex PCR reads; one entry per CDR3 protein. The table includes around 500,000 distinct CDR3 sequences, about 13% detected once. This same sample was also taken into another study, of T cells in Graves' hyperthyroidism and ophthalmopathy.

V and J are TRBV5-1 and TRBJ1-2; the D gene is possibly TRBD1 (6 bases). Sequencing used peripheral blood mononuclear cells (PBMCs), obtained at new diagnosis, from a patient treated with antithyroid drugs. The TCR originated in a man in his thirties or forties with Graves disease. CDR3 nucleotides: TGCGCCAGCAGCTCTACAGGGTTCTCTAACTATGGCTACACCTTC. Its translation is CASSSTGFSNYGYTF. The entire variable domain, with the rest obtained from reference TRBV5-1 and TRBJ1-2, is as follows: KAGVTQTPRYLIKTRGQQVTLSCSPISGHRSVSWYQQTPGQGLQFLFEYFSETQRNKGNFPGRFSGRQFSNSRSEMNVSTLELGDSALYLCASSSTGFSNYGYTFGSGTRLTVV.